The 31 T cell receptor beta chains below all came from one sample that was sequenced in a study of T cell repertoires in cytomegalovirus infection (dated by TCRdb to between 2018 and 2021). Reads for this sample came from an Illumina HiSeq 1500. TCRdb cleaned the public reads at Q25 with fastp, built clones with MiXCR and kept in-frame beta chains. Every distinct CDR3 protein forms one entry, paired with its most common genes and DNA. For this sample there are some 800,000 distinct CDR3 sequences; approximately 29% appear just once. Clones ranked in the top ten supply over 10% of the sample. No antigens are known for them. Interpreted using the paper, the treatment or condition label stands for: in vitro stimulation with specific CMV peptide epitopes to enrich CMV-specific T cells. The sequenced sample was cultured CD8+ T cells from PBMCs, obtained from culture after CMV antigen stimulation. These receptor sequences come from a human donor in good health (CMV status not recorded). Some clones in this sample may be carry-over from other donors' samples.

In its sample, this clonotype was seen a few times. This chain joins TRBV10-3 and TRBJ1-1, with 8 bases fitting TRBD1. V was pared by 0 bases and J by 1 base, with 4 bases of the junction left unmatched. Germline lookup yields CDR1 ENHRY and CDR2 SYGVKD. The CDR3 loop spans 16 amino acids. The CDR3 is CAISESRDRRNTEAFF. The DNA for the CDR3 is TGTGCCATCAGTGAGTCGAGGGACAGGAGGAACACTGAAGCTTTCTTT.

The chain recombines TRBV7-6 with TRBJ1-2, with D possibly being TRBD1 (5 bases). Germline CDR1 and CDR2: SGHVS and FNYEAQ. The CDR3 is 14 amino acids. Trimming shortened V by 3 bases and J by 8 bases, and 16 bases separated the two germline ends. The CDR3 loop reads CASSFPRGMDGYTF. CDR3 nucleotides: TGTGCCAGCAGCTTCCCCCGGGGGATGGACGGCTACACCTTC.

The chain recombines TRBV7-2 with TRBJ2-1; D gene unclear. The V end was cut by 6 bases, the J end by 8 bases, with 14 bases between. The germline CDR1 and CDR2 sequences are SGHTA and FQGNSA. CDR3 length: 13 amino acids. The CDR3 is CASSRNGVHEQFF. In DNA form, the CDR3 reads TGTGCCAGCAGTCGCAATGGGGTTCATGAGCAGTTCTTC.

This clonotype has more than one count but fewer than ten. The gene calls are TRBV7-6 and TRBJ2-3; 9 bases align to TRBD1. The length of the CDR3 is 12 residues. From germline, CDR1 is SGHVS and CDR2 FNYEAQ. Losses at the gene ends were 1 base for V and 12 bases for J; bases not matched to a gene: 2. CDR3 nucleotide sequence: TGTGCCAGCAGCTTAGGGACAGGGGTTCAGTATTTT. Its translation: CASSLGTGVQYF. The variable domain in full, completed from reference TRBV7-6 and TRBJ2-3, reads GAGVSQSPRYKVTKRGQDVALRCDPISGHVSLYWYRQALGQGPEFLTYFNYEAQQDKSGLPNDRFSAERPEGSISTLTIQRTEQRDSAMYRCASSLGTGVQYFGPGTRLTVL.

The chain uses TRBV3-1 and TRBJ2-5; 8 bases match TRBD2. The trim removed 0 bases at V and 5 bases at J, leaving 5 bases unmatched. The CDR3 extends over 15 amino acids. Germline V gives CDR1 LGHDT, CDR2 YNNKEL (reference sequence). CDR3 sequence: CASSQEASGWETQYF. The DNA for the CDR3 is TGTGCCAGCAGCCAAGAGGCTAGCGGGTGGGAGACCCAGTACTTC.

This rearrangement joins TRBV27 to TRBJ2-1; possibly TRBD2 for D (5 bases). V was clipped by 1 base and J by 1 base, with 11 bases between them. The CDR3 has 16 amino acids. Germline CDR1 and CDR2: MNHEY and SMNVEV (reference sequence). CDR3 sequence: CASSLYPEGSYNEQFF. In DNA, the CDR3 is TGTGCCAGCAGTTTATACCCCGAGGGTTCCTACAATGAGCAGTTCTTC.

The rearrangement joins TRBV10-3 to TRBJ1-5; the D is unclear. The CDR3 has 14 residues. Trimming removed 4 bases at V and 0 bases at J, with 7 bases between. Germline V gives CDR1 ENHRY, CDR2 SYGVKD. The CDR3 spells CAISAAGSNQPQHF. The CDR3 coding sequence is TGTGCCATCAGTGCGGCAGGTAGCAATCAGCCCCAGCATTTT.

CDR3 amino acids: CASSTRTENNQPQHF. The CDR3 region has the DNA TGTGCCAGTAGTACTCGGACCGAGAACAATCAGCCCCAGCATTTT. J is TRBJ1-5 and V is TRBV19; no clear D gene. CDR1 and CDR2 from the germline V gene are LNHDA and SQIVND (reference sequence). CDR3 length: 15 residues. Deletions cut 4 bases from V and 3 bases from J, with 13 bases between. The full variable domain, in which reference TRBV19 and TRBJ1-5 provide the parts outside the CDR3, is DGGITQSPKYLFRKEGQNVTLSCEQNLNHDAMYWYRQDPGQGLRLIYYSQIVNDFQKGDIAEGYSVSREKKESFPLTVTSAQKNPTAFYLCASSTRTENNQPQHFGDGTRLSIL.

This chain joins TRBV2 and TRBJ1-4; 7 nucleotides line up with TRBD1. V dropped 6 bases and J dropped 0; count of bases not matched to a gene: 4. Germline CDR1 SNHLY, CDR2 FYNNEI. The CDR3 extends over 15 amino acids. The CDR3 is CASRGGQATNEKLFF. For the CDR3, the DNA is TGTGCCAGCAGGGGAGGACAGGCAACTAATGAAAAACTGTTTTTT.

The V call is TRBV20-1, the J call TRBJ2-1; TRBD2 aligns across 10 bases. CDR1 DFQATT and CDR2 SNEGSKA come from the germline V gene (reference sequence). CDR3 length: 16 amino acids. Trimming took 1 base from V and 4 from J; bases not matched to a gene: 7. The CDR3 loop is CSARGTPGLAYNEQFF. CDR3 coding DNA: TGCAGTGCTAGAGGGACCCCGGGACTAGCGTACAATGAGCAGTTCTTC.

This rearrangement joins TRBV7-8 to TRBJ2-7, with TRBD1 identical over 9 bases. Germline lookup yields CDR1 SGHVS and CDR2 FQNEAQ. The CDR3 is made up of 14 amino acids. The trim removed 6 bases at V and 3 bases at J, leaving 6 bases unmatched. Here the CDR3 reads CASRGTGRDYEQYF. In nucleotides, the CDR3 is TGTGCCAGCAGGGGGACAGGGAGGGACTACGAGCAGTACTTC.

This clonotype was recorded a few times. The J gene is TRBJ1-1, the V gene TRBV6-1; 7 nucleotides agree with TRBD1. This CDR3 has 17 residues. V gave up 5 bases and J gave up 0 bases; unmatched junction bases: 12. Germline values: CDR1 MNHNS, CDR2 SASEGT. The CDR3 DNA reads TGTGCCAGCAGTTCCCCGGGACAGCTATACATGAACACTGAAGCTTTCTTT. Its translation: CASSSPGQLYMNTEAFF.

As regards this clonotype: Compared with germline, one end of the junction differs, possibly owing to a read error. This chain joins TRBV4-1 and TRBJ2-2, with 7 bases fitting TRBD2. CDR1 is MGHRA and CDR2 is YSYEKL in the germline V gene. This CDR3 is built from 12 residues. In DNA form, the CDR3 reads TGTGCCGGCGGGGGTCCCACCGGGGAGCTGTTTTTT. Amino acid sequence: CAGGGPTGELFF.

The chain joins TRBV10-3 to TRBJ2-3; perhaps TRBD2 as D (5 bases). V lost 6 bases to trimming and J lost 1 base, with 14 bases between them. The CDR3 extends over 15 amino acids. Germline values: CDR1 ENHRY, CDR2 SYGVKD. The CDR3 region has the DNA TGTGCCATCAGGGAGGTATTTAACCGCACAGATACGCAGTATTTT. It encodes CAIREVFNRTDTQYF.

V gene TRBV12-3 or TRBV12-4 combines with J gene TRBJ1-2, with 7 positions matching TRBD1. V lost 3 bases and J lost 0; bases outside the gene matches: 4. This CDR3 contains 15 residues. CDR3 protein: CASSFGTVSNYGYTF. The CDR3 DNA sequence: TGTGCCAGCAGTTTCGGGACAGTTTCTAACTATGGCTACACCTTC.

With regard to this clonotype: The junction departs from germline at one end; a sequencing error may be responsible. The chain links TRBV7-6 to TRBJ2-5; D not resolved. Germline assignment: CDR1 SGHVS and CDR2 FNYEAQ. This CDR3 is built from 15 residues. Written as DNA, the CDR3 is TGTGCCAGCAGCTTAATTTGGGCCGCCGCGGAGACCAAGTACTTC. Residues: CASSLIWAAAETKYF. Based on the CDR3 plus reference TRBV7-6 and TRBJ2-5, the full variable domain is GAGVSQSPRYKVTKRGQDVALRCDPISGHVSLYWYRQALGQGPEFLTYFNYEAQQDKSGLPNDRFSAERPEGSISTLTIQRTEQRDSAMYRCASSLIWAAAETKYFGPGTRLLVL.

This clonotype was picked up a small number of times. V and J are TRBV19 and TRBJ1-6, with D possibly being TRBD1 (5 bases). V lost 5 bases, J lost 10 bases, and 18 bases lay in between. Per germline, CDR1 LNHDA and CDR2 SQIVND (reference sequence). CDR3 length equals 15 residues. CDR3 protein: CASSPPNRRGSPLHF. The CDR3 DNA follows: TGTGCCAGTAGTCCCCCCAATAGGAGGGGCTCACCCCTCCACTTT.

This clonotype was seen a handful of times. The chain couples TRBV7-9 to TRBJ2-7; D possibly corresponds to TRBD2 (5 bases). The V end was cut by 5 bases, the J end by 10 bases, with 18 bases between. The germline V gene has CDR1 SEHNR and CDR2 FQNEAQ (reference sequence). The CDR3 spans 13 residues. Written as DNA, the CDR3 is TGTGCCAGCAGCCCTGGCCGCGGGCAAGGACAGTACTTC. Translated, it gives CASSPGRGQGQYF.

The table lists this clonotype with many counts. Here the CDR3 reads CASSPQGAQVRGLAYEQYF. CDR3 in DNA: TGTGCCAGCAGCCCCCAGGGGGCGCAGGTAAGAGGTCTGGCCTACGAGCAGTACTTC. V and J are TRBV7-2 and TRBJ2-7; 8 nucleotides agree with TRBD1. Germline CDR1 and CDR2: SGHTA and FQGNSA. This CDR3 is 19 amino acids long. V was clipped by 5 bases and J by 2 bases; unmatched bases: 20.

In this sample, this clonotype turned up a few times. The DNA for the CDR3 is TGCGCCAGCAGCCCCACACTAGCGACGCCGCAAGAGACCCAGTACTTC. Translated: CASSPTLATPQETQYF. J is TRBJ2-5 and V is TRBV4-1; TRBD2 matches at 7 bases. CDR3 length: 16 residues. J was trimmed by 2 bases and V by 4 bases; bases with no gene match: 10. Germline V gives CDR1 MGHRA, CDR2 YSYEKL.

DNA for the CDR3: TGTGCCAGCAGCCCACAGGGAGCGAAGCTGTTTTTT. This encodes CASSPQGAKLFF. V is TRBV13 and J is TRBJ2-2, with a possible D match to TRBD1 (6 bases). The CDR3 is 12 residues long. V shed 5 bases and J shed 12 bases, with 13 bases lying between them. The germline gives CDR1 PRHDT, CDR2 FYEKMQ (reference sequence).

The rearrangement links TRBV12-3 or TRBV12-4 to TRBJ1-1; 11 bases are shared with TRBD1. Trimming cost V 3 bases and J 0 bases; bases outside gene matches: 6. The CDR3 sequence is 17 residues long. CDR3 amino acids: CASSFWTGGSVNTEAFF. The CDR3 bases are TGTGCCAGCAGTTTTTGGACAGGGGGCTCCGTGAACACTGAAGCTTTCTTT.

This clonotype was detected a few times. The V call is TRBV10-3, the J call TRBJ1-5; D is perhaps TRBD1 (5 bases). V was shortened by 10 bases and J by 0 bases, with 10 bases between the two germline ends. Germline V gene data show CDR1 as ENHRY and CDR2 as SYGVKD. This CDR3 spans 13 amino acids. CDR3 nucleotide sequence: TGTGCCACCAGGGAGGATAGCAATCAGCCCCAGCATTTT. Translated: CATREDSNQPQHF.

This chain uses TRBV29-1 with TRBJ1-5, with D perhaps matching TRBD1 (5 bases). The CDR3 extends over 13 amino acids. In germline, CDR1 is SQVTM, CDR2 ANQGSEA. V lost 5 bases and J lost 3, with 11 bases in between. In nucleotides, the CDR3 is TGCAGCGTTCGCGAGGGACTCAATCAGCCCCAGCATTTT. Translation: CSVREGLNQPQHF.

J is TRBJ2-7 and V is TRBV7-8; the match to TRBD2 covers 8 bases. Germline loops: CDR1 SGHVS, CDR2 FQNEAQ. V shed 5 bases, J shed 0 bases, and the junction held 9 bases outside the gene matches. This CDR3 contains 16 residues. The CDR3, as DNA: TGTGCCAGCAGCCTTAGCGGGGCCCGAAGCTCCTACGAGCAGTACGTC. Encoded protein: CASSLSGARSSYEQYV.

The table lists this clonotype with a few counts. V and J are TRBV7-4 and TRBJ2-2; perhaps TRBD2 as D (6 bases). CDR1 is SGHVT, CDR2 SQSDAQ, per germline. This CDR3 has 15 residues. The germline V and J ends were trimmed by 4 bases and 0 bases, with 9 bases remaining between them. CDR3 coding DNA: TGTGCCAGCAGCTGGGGGGTCACGAACACCGGGGAGCTGTTTTTT. Its protein is CASSWGVTNTGELFF.

This clonotype was seen more than once but under ten times. CDR3 loop: CAIGPPGRGGHEQFF. The CDR3 nucleotides read TGTGCCATCGGCCCGCCGGGACGGGGGGGCCATGAGCAGTTCTTC. The chain uses TRBV10-3 and TRBJ2-1; the match to TRBD2 covers 8 bases. V lost 8 bases to trimming and J lost 8 bases; unmatched junction nucleotides: 14. Germline CDR1 is ENHRY and CDR2 is SYGVKD. The CDR3 is 15 amino acids.

This chain uses TRBV12-3 or TRBV12-4 with TRBJ2-5; the match to TRBD2 covers 8 bases. There are 14 residues in the CDR3. Here the CDR3 DNA reads TGTGCTTCCCTCGGGGGGGCCCTGCTGGAGACCCAGTACTTC. Protein product: CASLGGALLETQYF.

The chain is built from TRBV6-1 and TRBJ1-1; D is unresolved. V lost 3 bases to trimming and J lost 1 base, with 12 bases between them. There are 15 residues in the CDR3. Germline CDR1 MNHNS, CDR2 SASEGT. CDR3 region: CASSERVWGNTEAFF. The CDR3 bases are TGTGCCAGCAGTGAGAGGGTTTGGGGGAACACTGAAGCTTTCTTT.

This clonotype was recorded a few times. The chain is built from TRBV7-6 and TRBJ2-1; D is undetermined. CDR3 length: 15 amino acids. Germline loops: CDR1 SGHVS, CDR2 FNYEAQ. Trimming removed 1 base at V and 5 bases at J, with 12 bases between. This CDR3 reads CASSLVTAANNEQFF. The CDR3 DNA is TGTGCCAGCAGCTTAGTAACGGCAGCCAACAATGAGCAGTTCTTC.

This chain joins TRBV19 and TRBJ2-2, with 8 bases lining up with TRBD1. Germline lookup yields CDR1 LNHDA and CDR2 SQIVND (reference sequence). With V trimmed by 6 bases and J by 1 base, 4 bases remained unmatched. This CDR3 is 15 amino acids long. CDR3 protein: CASRHRGRNTGELFF. The DNA for the CDR3 is TGTGCCAGTAGACACAGGGGGAGGAACACCGGGGAGCTGTTTTTT.